Each of the 15 T cell receptor beta chains below was sequenced from the same sample in a study of response to subunit inactivated influenza vaccine. One entry per CDR3 protein results from TCRdb running MiXCR on the RT-PCR reads. The table includes about 540,000 distinct CDR3 sequences, approximately 22% detected once. These data are also associated with another study on T cells expressing NK-cell markers. That work contributes: Template switching by 5'RACE with UMIs generated the TCR beta cDNA.

The input for sequencing was CD4+ T cells sorted from PBMCs, taken 11 to 12 days after vaccination. Source of these receptors: a middle-aged man who received an inactivated influenza vaccine.

The V call is TRBV5-1, the J call TRBJ1-6; D may be TRBD1 (5 bases). The CDR3 sequence is 14 residues long. Between the trimmed V and J ends, which lost 4 bases and 7 bases, there was a span of 12 bases. Per germline, CDR1 SGHRS and CDR2 YFSETQ. The CDR3 DNA follows: TGCGCCAGCAGCCAAGGGGTAGGGAATTCACCCCTCCACTTT. Amino acids: CASSQGVGNSPLHF.

There are a few counts of this clonotype. This chain joins TRBV9 and TRBJ2-5, with 16 bases aligning to TRBD2. CDR1 and CDR2 (germline): SGDLS, YYNGEE. The CDR3 length is 17 residues. Trimming took 4 bases from V and 2 from J; bases not matched to a gene: 5. CDR3 sequence: CASSPGLAGGIQETQYF. The CDR3 nucleotides read TGTGCCAGCAGCCCGGGACTAGCGGGAGGGATACAAGAGACCCAGTACTTC.

In this sample, this clonotype turned up many times. The chain recombines TRBV7-9 with TRBJ1-1; D uncertain. CDR3 length: 13 residues. Germline V gene sequence: CDR1 SEHNR, CDR2 FQNEAQ (reference sequence). Deletions cut 0 bases from V and 5 bases from J, with 7 bases between. The CDR3 DNA follows: TGTGCCAGCAGCTTAGCGATGGGGACTGAAGCTTTCTTT. Amino acid sequence: CASSLAMGTEAFF.

This clonotype was detected only a few times. This rearrangement joins TRBV3-1 to TRBJ1-6, with no clear D. Germline V gives CDR1 LGHDT, CDR2 YNNKEL (reference sequence). V was pared by 6 bases and J by 7 bases, with 13 bases between. The CDR3 has 14 residues. The CDR3 loop reads CASSRDRWNSPLHF. In DNA form, the CDR3 reads TGTGCCAGCAGTCGGGATCGGTGGAATTCACCCCTCCACTTT. The full variable domain, rest sourced from reference TRBV3-1 and TRBJ1-6, is DTAVSQTPKYLVTQMGNDKSIKCEQNLGHDTMYWYKQDSKKFLKIMFSYNNKELIINETVPNRFSPKSPDKAHLNLHINSLELGDSAVYFCASSRDRWNSPLHFGNGTRLTVT.

Only a few counts were recorded for this clonotype. The rearrangement uses TRBV5-5 and TRBJ2-2; D possibly uses TRBD1 or TRBD2 (5 bases each). Trimming pared 0 bases from V and 6 bases from J, leaving 15 bases between. The CDR3 runs to 16 residues. From germline, CDR1 is SGHKS and CDR2 YYEKEE (reference sequence). For the CDR3, the DNA is TGTGCCAGCAGCTTGGACCAGGGACGATTCCCCGGGGAGCTGTTTTTT. It codes for CASSLDQGRFPGELFF.

The chain uses TRBV29-1 and TRBJ2-7; D is possibly TRBD1 or TRBD2 (6 bases each). Trimming removed 1 base at V and 3 bases at J, with 13 bases between. CDR1 and CDR2 from the germline V gene are SQVTM and ANQGSEA. The CDR3 length is 14 residues. CDR3 amino acids: CSVEVGGRNYEQYF. The CDR3 DNA follows: TGCAGCGTTGAAGTAGGGGGGAGGAACTACGAGCAGTACTTC.

This clonotype was recorded many times. The gene calls are TRBV7-9 and TRBJ2-3, with TRBD2 as a possible D gene (7 bases). The CDR3 loop spans 16 amino acids. The germline V gene has CDR1 SEHNR and CDR2 FQNEAQ (reference sequence). Trimming left V 6 bases short and J 1 base short, with 17 bases between. This CDR3 reads CASRKPRGRGTDTQYF. The DNA for the CDR3 is TGTGCCAGCAGAAAACCGCGGGGGCGCGGCACAGATACGCAGTATTTT.

This rearrangement joins TRBV12-3 or TRBV12-4 to TRBJ1-2; TRBD1 might be the D (5 bases). Trimming removed 3 bases at V and 7 bases at J, with 15 bases between. The CDR3 is 14 amino acids. The CDR3 reads CASSLWEGSRGYTF. DNA of the CDR3: TGTGCCAGCAGTTTGTGGGAGGGGAGTCGTGGCTACACCTTC.

This clonotype was counted only a few times. The chain combines TRBV29-1 with TRBJ2-5; TRBD2 matches 7 bases. Per germline, CDR1 SQVTM and CDR2 ANQGSEA. V dropped 1 base and J dropped 4; count of bases not matched to a gene: 3. CDR3 size: 13 residues. This CDR3 reads CSVEAGRAETQYF. CDR3 bases: TGCAGCGTTGAAGCGGGGAGGGCAGAGACCCAGTACTTC.

The rearrangement uses TRBV5-1 and TRBJ2-3; either TRBD1 or TRBD2 may supply D (5 bases each). Per germline, CDR1 SGHRS and CDR2 YFSETQ. This CDR3 spans 14 amino acids. Trimming left V 7 bases short and J 2 bases short, with 14 bases between. The CDR3 DNA reads TGCGCCAGCGGGACGTCTGCACCCACAGATACGCAGTATTTT. It is translated as CASGTSAPTDTQYF.

The rearrangement uses TRBV20-1 and TRBJ2-1; D not resolved. Germline V gives CDR1 DFQATT, CDR2 SNEGSKA (reference sequence). The V and J ends lost 0 bases and 1 base respectively, with 10 bases between them. The CDR3 spans 15 residues. Written as DNA, the CDR3 is TGCAGTGCTAGAGATATCAATTTATCCTACAATGAGCAGTTCTTC. This codes for CSARDINLSYNEQFF.

This clonotype has a handful of counts. This rearrangement joins TRBV20-1 to TRBJ2-6; maybe TRBD1 (6 bases). This CDR3 has 18 amino acids. Germline V gene sequence: CDR1 DFQATT, CDR2 SNEGSKA (reference sequence). V lost 0 bases, J lost 4 bases, and 19 bases lay in between. The CDR3 reads CSARDSNRAGSGANVLTF. The CDR3 region has the DNA TGCAGTGCTAGAGATTCGAACAGGGCCGGGTCAGGGGCCAACGTCCTGACTTTC.

This clonotype was observed a single time. The gene calls are TRBV3-1 and TRBJ1-6; D remains ambiguous. This CDR3 has 14 amino acids. Germline-derived CDR1 and CDR2 are LGHDT and YNNKEL (reference sequence). Trimming removed 3 bases from V and 9 bases from J, with 12 bases in between. The CDR3 spells CASSHYPTRSPLHF. The CDR3 DNA reads as TGTGCCAGCAGCCATTATCCTACGCGTTCACCCCTCCACTTT.

The gene calls are TRBV6-6 and TRBJ1-4, with D hard to call. V lost 6 bases and J 6 bases, leaving 5 bases between the germline ends. The CDR3 loop spans 11 amino acids. Germline loops: CDR1 MNHNY, CDR2 SVGAGI (reference sequence). The CDR3 sequence is CASSLDEKLFF. CDR3 sequence (DNA): TGTGCCAGCAGCCTGGATGAAAAACTGTTTTTT.

This clonotype was seen a handful of times. The chain links TRBV5-5 to TRBJ2-4; D is unclear. The CDR3 consists of 16 residues. Trimming pared 0 bases from V and 1 base from J, leaving 11 bases between. Germline V gene sequence: CDR1 SGHKS, CDR2 YYEKEE (reference sequence). In nucleotides, the CDR3 is TGTGCCAGCAGCTTGGGTCCATCCCCGGCCAAAAACATTCAGTACTTC. Encoded protein: CASSLGPSPAKNIQYF.